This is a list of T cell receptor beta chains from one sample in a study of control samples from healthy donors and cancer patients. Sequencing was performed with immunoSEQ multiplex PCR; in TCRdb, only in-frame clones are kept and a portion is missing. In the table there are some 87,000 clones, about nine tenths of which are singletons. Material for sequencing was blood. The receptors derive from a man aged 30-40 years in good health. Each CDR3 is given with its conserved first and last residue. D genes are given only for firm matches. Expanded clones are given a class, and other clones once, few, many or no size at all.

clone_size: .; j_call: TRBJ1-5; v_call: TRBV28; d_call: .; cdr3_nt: TGTGCCAGCAGTTTATGGCGGTTTGAGCCCCAGCATTTT; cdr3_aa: CASSLWRFEPQHF
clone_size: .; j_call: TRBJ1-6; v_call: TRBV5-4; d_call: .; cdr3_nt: TGTGCCAGCAGCTTGGCCAAGGGCCCCAATTCACCCCTCCACTTT; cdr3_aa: CASSLAKGPNSPLHF
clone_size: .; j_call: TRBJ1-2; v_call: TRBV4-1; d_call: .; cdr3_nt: TGCGCCAGCAGCCAAGATATCGGACAGTATGGCTACACCTTC; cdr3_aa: CASSQDIGQYGYTF
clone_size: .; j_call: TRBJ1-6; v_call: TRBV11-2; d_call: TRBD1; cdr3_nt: TGTGCCAGCAGCTTAGGAGGACAGGCCTATAATTCACCCCTCCACTTT; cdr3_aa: CASSLGGQAYNSPLHF
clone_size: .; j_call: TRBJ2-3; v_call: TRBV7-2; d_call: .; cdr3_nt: TGTGCCAGCAGTCAATCAGGGGATACGCAGTATTTT; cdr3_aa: CASSQSGDTQYF
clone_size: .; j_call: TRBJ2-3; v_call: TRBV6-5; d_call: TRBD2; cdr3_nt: TGTGCCAGCAGGGCGGGAGATCGCACAGATACGCAGTATTTT; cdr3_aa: CASRAGDRTDTQYF
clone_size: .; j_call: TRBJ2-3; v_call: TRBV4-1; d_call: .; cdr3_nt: TGCGCCAGCAGCCAAGGAAGCGGGTATACGCAGTATTTT; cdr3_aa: CASSQGSGYTQYF
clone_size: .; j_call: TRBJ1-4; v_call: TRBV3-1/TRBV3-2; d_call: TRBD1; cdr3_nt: TGTGCCAGCAGCCGGACAGGGGGCACTAATGAAAAACTGTTTTTT; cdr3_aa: CASSRTGGTNEKLFF
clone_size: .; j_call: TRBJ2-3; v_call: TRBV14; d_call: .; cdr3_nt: TGTGCCAGCAGCCTATTCACAGATACGCAGTATTTT; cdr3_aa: CASSLFTDTQYF
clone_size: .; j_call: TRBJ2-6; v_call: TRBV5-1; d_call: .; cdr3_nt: TGCGCCAGCAAGTCTGGGGGGGCGGGGGCCAACGTCCTGACTTTC; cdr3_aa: CASKSGGAGANVLTF
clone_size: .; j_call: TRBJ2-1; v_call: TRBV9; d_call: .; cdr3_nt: TGTGCCCCAGTAGATGAGAACAGGAGGGATAATGAGCAGTTCTTC; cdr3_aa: CAPVDENRRDNEQFF
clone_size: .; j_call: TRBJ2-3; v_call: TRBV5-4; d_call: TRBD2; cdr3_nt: TGTGCCAGCAGCGGGGCTAGCGGGGGGGCCTTTGGCACAGATACGCAGTATTTT; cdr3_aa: CASSGASGGAFGTDTQYF
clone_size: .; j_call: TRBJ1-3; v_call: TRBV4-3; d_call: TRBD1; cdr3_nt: TGCGCCAGCAGCCGGGACAGCTCTGGAAACACCATATATTTT; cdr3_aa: CASSRDSSGNTIYF
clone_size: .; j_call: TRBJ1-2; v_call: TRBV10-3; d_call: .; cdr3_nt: TGTGCCATCAGTGAGGCCGACACGGGGCAGAACTATGGCTACACCTTC; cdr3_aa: CAISEADTGQNYGYTF
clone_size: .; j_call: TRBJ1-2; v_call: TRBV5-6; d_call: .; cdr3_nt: TGTGCCAGCAGCTTCGGGAACTATGGCTACACCTTC; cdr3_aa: CASSFGNYGYTF
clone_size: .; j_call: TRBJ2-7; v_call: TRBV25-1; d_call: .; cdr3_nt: TGTGCCAGCAGTGAAGGGGGGAGAAGAGCCTACGAGCAGTACTTC; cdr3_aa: CASSEGGRRAYEQYF
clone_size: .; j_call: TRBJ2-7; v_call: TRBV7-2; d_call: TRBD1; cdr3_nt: TGTGCCAGCAGCTTAGGTCAGGGGGCCTACGAGCAGTACTTC; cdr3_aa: CASSLGQGAYEQYF
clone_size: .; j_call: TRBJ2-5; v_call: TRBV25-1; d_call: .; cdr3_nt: TGTGCCAGCAGTGTGGACAACCTTGGCCTTGATGGGAGAGAGACCCAGTACTTC; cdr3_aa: CASSVDNLGLDGRETQYF
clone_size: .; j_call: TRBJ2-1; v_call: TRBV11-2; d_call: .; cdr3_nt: TGTGCCAGCAACCGCCTGGGAATGGATGAGCAGTTCTTC; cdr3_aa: CASNRLGMDEQFF
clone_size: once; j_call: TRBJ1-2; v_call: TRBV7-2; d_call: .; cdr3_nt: TGTGCCAGCAGCCCCGATCTCGGTGGCTACACCTTC; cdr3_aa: CASSPDLGGYTF
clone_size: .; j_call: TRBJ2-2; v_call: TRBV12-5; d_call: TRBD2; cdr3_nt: TGTGCTAGTGGTCCCCCGGGGGGACTGAACACCGGGGAGCTGTTTTTT; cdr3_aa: CASGPPGGLNTGELFF
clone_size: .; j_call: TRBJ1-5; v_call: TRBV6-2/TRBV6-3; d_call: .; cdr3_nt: TGTGCCAGCAGTTACCCCCGGGACAAATATCAGCCCCAGCATTTT; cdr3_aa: CASSYPRDKYQPQHF
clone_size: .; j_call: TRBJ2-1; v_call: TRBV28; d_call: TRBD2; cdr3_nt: TGTGCCAGCAGCATCACGTTTCTAGCGGGGGTTAATGAGCAGTTCTTC; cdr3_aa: CASSITFLAGVNEQFF
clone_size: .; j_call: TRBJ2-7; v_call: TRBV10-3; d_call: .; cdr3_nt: TGTGCCATCAGCCACGACTCATCCTACGAGCAGTACTTC; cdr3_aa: CAISHDSSYEQYF
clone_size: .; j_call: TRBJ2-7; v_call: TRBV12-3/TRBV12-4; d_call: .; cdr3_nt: TGTGCCAGCACCTCGGACTTTCAGGAGCAGTACTTC; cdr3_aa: CASTSDFQEQYF